A single sample gave rise to the 15 T cell receptor beta chains below, sequenced in a study of T-cell reconstitution after alpha-beta-depleted transplantation in children. Unique molecular identifiers were incorporated when the TCRbeta library was constructed. TCRdb called the PCR reads again in MiXCR, with one record for every CDR3 protein. Among about 830,000 distinct CDR3 sequences, roughly 15% were seen once, and the ten largest hold about 5%. The sequenced sample was PBMCs, mostly from graft donor cells, obtained 360 days after TCRalphabeta/CD19-depleted stem cell transplant. These receptors came from a male patient between 10 and 17 years old who had a stem cell transplant for acute lymphoblastic leukemia, so the T cells may come from the graft donor.

This clonotype was seen ten or more times. In DNA form, the CDR3 reads TGCAGTGCTAGACTTATATCCGAGCAGTACTTC. Its translation: CSARLISEQYF. This chain connects TRBV20-1 to TRBJ2-7, with D hard to call. V was trimmed by 2 bases and J by 6 bases, leaving 8 bases between them. The CDR3 extends over 11 amino acids. CDR1 is DFQATT and CDR2 is SNEGSKA in the germline V gene (reference sequence).

J is TRBJ2-1 and V is TRBV15; no clear D gene. The germline CDR1 and CDR2 sequences are LNHNV and YYDKDF (reference sequence). Deletions cut 1 base from V and 1 base from J, with 8 bases between. This CDR3 has 15 amino acids. The CDR3 sequence: CATSRGHPSYNEQFF. The CDR3 region has the DNA TGTGCCACCAGCAGAGGACATCCGTCCTACAATGAGCAGTTCTTC.

The chain combines TRBV5-1 with TRBJ2-1; D gene uncertain. Looked up from germline, CDR1 is SGHRS and CDR2 is YFSETQ. V lost 4 bases and J lost 0, with 11 bases in between. The CDR3 has 15 residues. This CDR3 is CASSPNANSYNEQFF. In nucleotides, the CDR3 is TGCGCCAGCAGCCCTAACGCTAACTCCTACAATGAGCAGTTCTTC.

The chain employs TRBV11-2 and TRBJ1-1; 9 bases agree with TRBD1. This CDR3 contains 16 residues. CDR1 SGHAT and CDR2 FQNNGV come from the germline V gene. Unmatched junction bases numbered 7, after V lost 5 bases and J lost 0 bases. The CDR3 is CASSPYDRGMNTEAFF. CDR3 nucleotides: TGTGCCAGCAGCCCTTACGACAGGGGGATGAACACTGAAGCTTTCTTT.

This clonotype showed up just a few times. The V gene is TRBV9, the J gene TRBJ1-4; a possible D gene is TRBD1 (5 bases). This CDR3 contains 15 residues. In germline, CDR1 is SGDLS, CDR2 YYNGEE. Trimming pared 0 bases from V and 7 bases from J, leaving 13 bases between. CDR3 sequence: CASSVGPGSPEKLFF. The CDR3 DNA sequence: TGTGCCAGCAGCGTAGGGCCAGGGTCTCCTGAAAAACTGTTTTTT.

The rearrangement links TRBV29-1 to TRBJ2-1, with TRBD2 matching 9 bases. The junction had 8 bases not matched to a gene; V was cut back by 4 bases and J by 7 bases. CDR3 size: 14 residues. Germline CDR1 reads SQVTM; CDR2 reads ANQGSEA. Here the CDR3 DNA reads TGCAGCGTTGTTTCAAGCGGGAGGTGGAATGAGCAGTTCTTC. Its protein product is CSVVSSGRWNEQFF.

The chain recombines TRBV20-1 with TRBJ2-7; 12 bases are shared with TRBD1. This CDR3 is 14 amino acids long. V trimming: 6 bases; J trimming: 3 bases; junction bases outside the gene matches: 6. Germline CDR1 DFQATT, CDR2 SNEGSKA (reference sequence). This chain's CDR3 is CSAAGTGGIYEQYF. The CDR3 DNA reads as TGCAGTGCGGCTGGGACAGGGGGCATCTACGAGCAGTACTTC.

This clonotype was observed a handful of times. The chain joins TRBV6-2 or TRBV6-3 to TRBJ1-5; D not certain. V was trimmed by 4 bases and J by 1 base, leaving 11 bases between them. This CDR3 comprises 15 residues. CDR1 and CDR2 from the germline V gene are MNHEY and SVGEGT. CDR3 bases: TGTGCCAGCAGTTCGACTATAAGGAGCAATCAGCCCCAGCATTTT. Translating it yields CASSSTIRSNQPQHF.

In this sample, this clonotype turned up many times. The gene calls are TRBV20-1 and TRBJ1-1, with a weak D call TRBD1 (6 bases). There are 16 residues in the CDR3. Per germline, CDR1 DFQATT and CDR2 SNEGSKA (reference sequence). Trimming shortened V by 2 bases and J by 0 bases, and 16 bases separated the two germline ends. CDR3 residues: CSARRTALPMNTEAFF. In DNA form, the CDR3 reads TGCAGTGCTAGAAGGACAGCCCTTCCCATGAACACTGAAGCTTTCTTT.

This clonotype has at least ten counts. The chain employs TRBV7-2 and TRBJ2-2, with a possible D match to TRBD1 (5 bases). Trimming took off 6 bases at V and 5 bases at J, with 10 bases between the two ends. This CDR3 contains 13 residues. The germline V gene has CDR1 SGHTA and CDR2 FQGNSA. CDR3 DNA: TGTGCCAGCAGGTCAAGGGGAACCGGGGAGCTGTTTTTT. It is translated as CASRSRGTGELFF.

The V and J genes are TRBV5-1 and TRBJ2-2; 8 nucleotides agree with TRBD2. The V and J ends lost 0 bases and 6 bases, in that order; junction bases with no gene match: 10. Germline V gives CDR1 SGHRS, CDR2 YFSETQ. The CDR3 totals 17 residues. CDR3 region: CASSLGITSGLSGELFF. CDR3 nucleotides: TGCGCCAGCAGCTTGGGAATCACTAGCGGTCTTTCCGGGGAGCTGTTTTTT.

This clonotype was counted a few times. This chain joins TRBV7-6 and TRBJ2-2; D is possibly TRBD2 (6 bases). Per germline, CDR1 SGHVS and CDR2 FNYEAQ. Trimming took off 5 bases at V and 0 bases at J, with 13 bases between the two ends. The length of the CDR3 is 16 residues. CDR3 sequence (DNA): TGTGCCAGCAGCGCCATGACTAGGACGAACACCGGGGAGCTGTTTTTT. This encodes CASSAMTRTNTGELFF.

This clonotype was seen ten or more times. V and J are TRBV2 and TRBJ2-1; 7 bases agree with TRBD1. The length of the CDR3 is 15 residues. Germline V CDR1 and CDR2: SNHLY, FYNNEI. V shed 6 bases and J 7 bases; nucleotides not matched to a gene: 12. CDR3 sequence reads: CASRYGTAFVNEQFF. CDR3 sequence (DNA): TGTGCCAGCAGGTACGGGACAGCATTCGTGAATGAGCAGTTCTTC.

This clonotype was found a few times. The CDR3 DNA is TGTGCCAGCAGCTTGGGAGAACTAGCGGGAGTCGATGAGCAGTTCTTC. Translation gives CASSLGELAGVDEQFF. The rearrangement uses TRBV5-6 and TRBJ2-1; 11 positions match TRBD2. V shed 0 bases and J 8 bases; nucleotides not matched to a gene: 7. The germline gives CDR1 SGHDT, CDR2 YYEEEE. This CDR3 is built from 16 residues.

This chain uses TRBV2 with TRBJ2-1, with 7 positions matching TRBD2. V lost 2 bases and J lost 5; bases outside the gene matches: 12. CDR3 length equals 17 residues. In germline, CDR1 is SNHLY, CDR2 FYNNEI. The CDR3 bases are TGTGCCAGCAGTGAAAAGGCGACGGGACTATATAACAATGAGCAGTTCTTC. It encodes CASSEKATGLYNNEQFF.